The T cell receptor (beta chain) under discussion was sequenced for a study of blood T cell repertoires in COVID-19. The CDR3 totals 15 residues. CDR1 LGHNA and CDR2 YSLEER come from the germline V gene. With 0 bases removed from V and 8 bases from J, the gap between germline ends came to 16 bases. In the original processing: Amplification of reference gene primers provided the estimated nucleated cell counts. The table came from immunoSEQ multiplex PCR; TCRdb's copy has only in-frame clones and leaves some out. Clone size and the V and J calls come from that table; the DNA yielded D and trimming. The table includes 270,000 or so clones, approximately 82% detected once.

This receptor was obtained from a woman under 30 with acute or convalescent COVID-19. V usage is TRBV4-3 and J usage is TRBJ1-2; D unclear. The material sequenced was peripheral blood. The DNA of the CDR3 is TGCGCCAGCAGCCAAGATTTTGACCGTGCTAGGGGCTACACCTTC. As protein: CASSQDFDRARGYTF.